The rows below give T cell receptor beta chains drawn from one sample of a study of T cells in Graves' hyperthyroidism and ophthalmopathy. TCRdb fed the multiplex PCR reads into MiXCR, producing one record per CDR3 protein. The data show hundreds of thousands of distinct CDR3 sequences, with 40% to 55% seen just once and about 7.8% held by the top ten. Material for sequencing was peripheral blood or thyroid tissue (not recorded which). These receptor sequences come from a woman younger than 30 with Graves' hyperthyroidism. The conserved cysteine and the conserved F or W are not part of the CDR3 here. D genes are given only for firm matches.

cdr3_length j_call d_call v_call cdr3_aa
16 TRBJ1-6 . TRBV7-8 ASSLGWRGLAYNSPLH
14 TRBJ1-3 . TRBV29-1 SVALLTSRSGNTIY
11 TRBJ1-2 . TRBV10-3 AITPTGPYGYT
14 TRBJ2-7 TRBD2 TRBV15 ATSRDFTSGSYEQY
13 TRBJ2-6 . TRBV15 ASNFLTAGANVLT
13 TRBJ1-1 TRBD1 TRBV9 ASSDPGQANTEAF
12 TRBJ1-1 TRBD1 TRBV29-1 SAAGGGLNTEAF
15 TRBJ2-5 TRBD2 TRBV29-1 SVEGPTSGRGEETQY
11 TRBJ1-6 TRBD1 TRBV10-3 ATGTGLNSPLH
12 TRBJ1-5 TRBD1 TRBV7-8 ASSFQGDNQPQH
11 TRBJ1-2 . TRBV20-1 SASPPGPYGYT
12 TRBJ1-5 . TRBV15 ATSSAQGNQPQH
13 TRBJ2-7 . TRBV7-6 ASSDRGEKGYEQY
8 TRBJ2-7 . TRBV12-3/TRBV12-4 ASGTGEQY
11 TRBJ2-7 . TRBV29-1 SASGTDSYEQY
13 TRBJ2-7 TRBD2 TRBV12-3/TRBV12-4 AISLVPAGGREQY
14 TRBJ2-5 TRBD1 TRBV25-1 ASSEQGTGAGGTQY
11 TRBJ1-1 . TRBV6-4 ASSDRGTTEAF
12 TRBJ1-3 . TRBV24-1 ATSGGGPGNTIY
11 TRBJ1-1 TRBD1 TRBV29-1 SAAGTGASEAF
11 TRBJ2-7 . TRBV29-1 SVEEPRGYEQY
12 TRBJ1-1 . TRBV12-3/TRBV12-4 ASSTISKNTEAF
13 TRBJ2-7 . TRBV2 ASSHRVGMLYEQY
12 TRBJ2-7 TRBD2 TRBV19 ASRPSSGSYEQY
13 TRBJ2-2 TRBD1 TRBV29-1 SVDPNRGGTGELF
16 TRBJ1-1 TRBD1 TRBV29-1 SVDAPRGGDRVLGEAF
11 TRBJ2-7 . TRBV7-9 ASSLEASYERY
11 TRBJ1-5 . TRBV2 ASTRPGNQPQH
12 TRBJ1-2 . TRBV2 ASSVGGYSIGYT
9 TRBJ1-4 . TRBV15 ATSRDLGGG
13 TRBJ2-7 . TRBV12-3/TRBV12-4 ASSLSRRAPYEQY
10 TRBJ1-1 TRBD1 TRBV10-2 ACRGGNTEAF
14 TRBJ1-5 TRBD1 TRBV19 ASRTGQGYSNQPQH
13 TRBJ2-7 . TRBV14 ASSQDQGITYEQY
14 TRBJ1-5 TRBD1 TRBV24-1 ATSDNGGQGNQPQH
18 TRBJ2-5 TRBD2 TRBV15 ATSGLSYIISGISQETQY
10 TRBJ2-5 . TRBV20-1 SARARLETQY